Given below is one T cell receptor (beta chain) in context. Antigen: not known. This entry belongs to a study of cytomegalovirus exposure and HLA in healthy donors. Study results and caveats: It was in a later analysis that TCR association rates were seen to vary by HLA locus, highest for DRB1 and lowest for HLA-C.

Trimming cost V 6 bases and J 3 bases, with 14 bases left between them. The CDR3 is 14 residues long. CDR1 is LNHDA and CDR2 is SQIVND in the germline V gene (reference sequence). The PCR contained 60 Vbeta and 13 Jbeta primers. The method was immunoSEQ multiplex PCR; TCRdb's version includes in-frame clones alone and lacks a portion of them. The data show 100,000 or so clones, about 83% seen once. The sequence came from a man aged 18 to 30 in good health and CMV-seronegative. The chain couples TRBV19 to TRBJ2-5; D is perhaps TRBD1 (5 bases). The sequenced sample consisted of PBMCs. The CDR3 here is CASSPYQGKETQYF. In DNA, the CDR3 is TGTGCCAGTAGCCCCTACCAGGGTAAAGAGACCCAGTACTTC. The whole variable domain, remainder taken from reference TRBV19 and TRBJ2-5, is DGGITQSPKYLFRKEGQNVTLSCEQNLNHDAMYWYRQDPGQGLRLIYYSQIVNDFQKGDIAEGYSVSREKKESFPLTVTSAQKNPTAFYLCASSPYQGKETQYFGPGTRLLVL.